These 20 T cell receptor beta chains were sequenced from one sample in a study of T cells in Graves' hyperthyroidism and ophthalmopathy. RNA transcripts yielded amplified TCR beta CDR3 regions. HTBI primers were the set used in a first-round RT-PCR of the TCR CDR3. TCRdb processed the multiplex PCR reads anew with MiXCR; each CDR3 protein has one entry. The sample carries more than 300,000 distinct CDR3 sequences, 11% to 15% recorded once. The material sequenced was blood. Receptor source: a woman aged 60-75 years with Graves' hyperthyroidism.

This clonotype was observed many times. The chain recombines TRBV5-1 with TRBJ2-1; weak D call: TRBD2 (6 bases). Trimming shortened V by 2 bases and J by 5 bases, and 14 bases separated the two germline ends. The germline V gene encodes CDR1 SGHRS and CDR2 YFSETQ. CDR3 length: 15 residues. The CDR3 nucleotides are TGCGCCAGCAGCTTCGGGACTGGCAGGGACAATGAGCAGTTCTTC. Its protein is CASSFGTGRDNEQFF. The full variable domain, in which reference TRBV5-1 and TRBJ2-1 provide the parts outside the CDR3, is KAGVTQTPRYLIKTRGQQVTLSCSPISGHRSVSWYQQTPGQGLQFLFEYFSETQRNKGNFPGRFSGRQFSNSRSEMNVSTLELGDSALYLCASSFGTGRDNEQFFGPGTRLTVL.

About this clonotype itself: Being one base from a much bigger clone, this may be a read error. V is TRBV3-1 and J is TRBJ1-5; D perhaps matches TRBD1 (5 bases). This CDR3 is built from 13 residues. The germline V gene encodes CDR1 LGHDT and CDR2 YNNKEL (reference sequence). This CDR3 reads CASRQQGHQPQHF. As DNA, the CDR3 is TGTGCCAGCCGCCAGCAGGGCCATCAGCCCCAGCATTTT.

This clonotype was seen many times. This chain links TRBV11-3 with TRBJ2-7, with 7 bases aligning to TRBD1. Germline loops: CDR1 SGHNT, CDR2 YENEEA. The CDR3 is 13 residues long. V lost 5 bases and J lost 6; bases outside the gene matches: 7. CDR3: CASSPRDRPEQYF. The CDR3 nucleotides read TGTGCCAGCAGCCCCAGGGACAGACCCGAGCAGTACTTC.

In its sample, this clonotype was seen many times. DNA of the CDR3: TGTGCCAGCTCACAGGGGGCCTCTGGGGAGCTGTTTTTT. The encoded protein is CASSQGASGELFF. The V gene is TRBV18, the J gene TRBJ2-2; 7 bases fit TRBD1. This CDR3 is built from 13 residues. Trimming took 4 bases from V and 8 from J; bases not matched to a gene: 4. Germline loops: CDR1 KGHSH, CDR2 LQKENI.

This chain links TRBV27 with TRBJ2-7, with unresolved D. The germline V gene has CDR1 MNHEY and CDR2 SMNVEV (reference sequence). The CDR3 loop spans 13 amino acids. Trimming cost V 4 bases and J 3 bases, with 10 bases left between them. CDR3 sequence reads: CASSSRLRYEQYF. CDR3 bases: TGTGCCAGCAGTTCCAGACTGCGCTACGAGCAGTACTTC.

Many counts were recorded for this clonotype. The chain is built from TRBV12-3 or TRBV12-4 and TRBJ2-7, with D uncertain. The CDR3 is 15 amino acids. Trimming took 8 bases from V and 0 from J, leaving 17 bases between them. The CDR3 DNA sequence: TGTGCCAGCTTCTTTCTGGGCCGGAGCTCCTACGAGCAGTACTTC. As protein: CASFFLGRSSYEQYF.

This clonotype was picked up many times. CDR3 sequence reads: CAWRGLAGTQYF. The CDR3 nucleotides read TGTGCCTGGAGAGGACTAGCGGGTACGCAGTATTTT. The chain is built from TRBV30 and TRBJ2-3; TRBD2 agrees at 11 bases. Per the germline V gene, CDR1 is GTSNPN and CDR2 is SVGIG (reference sequence). This CDR3 has 12 amino acids. V shed 3 bases and J 8 bases; nucleotides not matched to a gene: 1. Full variable domain (remainder filled in from reference TRBV30 and TRBJ2-3): SQTIHQWPATLVQPVGSPLSLECTVEGTSNPNLYWYRQAAGRGLQLLFYSVGIGQISSEVPQNLSASRPQDRQFILSSKKLLLSDSGFYLCAWRGLAGTQYFGPGTRLTVL.

To note about this clonotype: The junction does not match germline at one end; this may be a read error. The rearrangement uses TRBV7-3 and TRBJ2-2; 15 bases line up with TRBD2. Germline CDR1 reads SGHTA; CDR2 reads FQGTGA. This CDR3 has 22 amino acids. The CDR3 DNA is TGTGCCAGCGGCTTAACTCCGCAGGTCCCATCTGGACTAGCGGGAGGGTCGACAGGCCTGTTTTTT. Translation: CASGLTPQVPSGLAGGSTGLFF.

This clonotype occurred a few times. The chain carries TRBV5-1 and TRBJ2-2, with 9 positions matching TRBD2. This CDR3 has 16 amino acids. Unmatched junction bases numbered 8, after V lost 6 bases and J lost 2 bases. The germline CDR1 and CDR2 sequences are SGHRS and YFSETQ. Written as DNA, the CDR3 is TGCGCCAGCACCCTCTCTAGCGGGATCAACACCGGGGAGCTGTTTTTT. As protein: CASTLSSGINTGELFF.

Many counts were recorded for this clonotype. V gene TRBV29-1 combines with J gene TRBJ2-3; D is undetermined. Trimming stripped 6 bases from V and 1 base from J, with 11 bases between. Germline V gene sequence: CDR1 SQVTM, CDR2 ANQGSEA. This CDR3 spans 13 amino acids. In DNA form, the CDR3 reads TGCAGCGTCCCCCAGGCAGGCACAGATACGCAGTATTTT. This encodes CSVPQAGTDTQYF.

Details on this clonotype: A much larger clone lies one base from this, so it may be a read error. The chain links TRBV7-3 to TRBJ2-3, with TRBD2 as a possible D gene (6 bases). The CDR3 sequence is 14 residues long. Germline V gene sequence: CDR1 SGHTA, CDR2 FQGTGA. CDR3 DNA: TGTGCCAGCAGCTCGGGAGAAGGCACAGGTACGCAGTATTTT. This gives the protein CASSSGEGTGTQYF.

This clonotype was counted a few times. CDR3 sequence: CASSQGPPTSGRVGSSYEQYF. The DNA for the CDR3 is TGCGCCAGCAGCCAAGGCCCACCGACTAGCGGGAGGGTGGGCTCCTCCTACGAGCAGTACTTC. The chain couples TRBV4-1 to TRBJ2-7, with 14 bases fitting TRBD2. CDR3 length equals 21 residues. CDR1 is MGHRA, CDR2 YSYEKL, per germline. V gave up 1 base and J gave up 0 bases; unmatched junction bases: 14.

This clonotype occurred many times. The rearrangement links TRBV27 to TRBJ2-7; 9 bases are a match to TRBD1. Germline CDR1 is MNHEY and CDR2 is SMNVEV (reference sequence). The CDR3 is 14 residues long. V was clipped by 3 bases and J by 2 bases; unmatched bases: 2. The CDR3 nucleotides are TGTGCCAGCAGTTTTTGGGACAGGGCCTACGAGCAGTACTTC. Translation: CASSFWDRAYEQYF.

The chain recombines TRBV11-3 with TRBJ2-1; 12 bases agree with TRBD2. The J segment lost 3 bases and the V segment lost 1 base, leaving 7 bases of the junction unmatched. Germline V gene data show CDR1 as SGHNT and CDR2 as YENEEA. CDR3 length equals 18 residues. The CDR3 region is CASSLGSWTSGDYNEQFF. The CDR3 DNA reads as TGTGCCAGCAGCTTAGGGAGCTGGACTAGCGGGGACTACAATGAGCAGTTCTTC.

In its sample, this clonotype was seen many times. The chain has TRBV5-1 and TRBJ1-5; the D is unclear. There are 13 residues in the CDR3. Germline loops: CDR1 SGHRS, CDR2 YFSETQ. The V end was cut by 0 bases, the J end by 3 bases, with 4 bases between. The CDR3 bases are TGCGCCAGCAGCTTGGAGTTCAATCAGCCCCAGCATTTT. It translates to CASSLEFNQPQHF.

V and J are TRBV7-9 and TRBJ2-7; no definite D call. Germline loops: CDR1 SEHNR, CDR2 FQNEAQ (reference sequence). CDR3 length: 12 amino acids. V was shortened by 5 bases and J by 10 bases, with 15 bases between the two germline ends. Written as DNA, the CDR3 is TGTGCCAGCAGCGTGACTGAGGTCGACCAGTACTTC. Translated, it gives CASSVTEVDQYF.

This clonotype was recorded at least ten times. J is TRBJ2-7 and V is TRBV28; 7 bases agree with TRBD1. V was clipped by 6 bases and J by 3 bases; unmatched bases: 11. The CDR3 length is 15 residues. CDR1 is MDHEN and CDR2 is SYDVKM in the germline V gene. CDR3 DNA sequence: TGTGCCAGCAGCCAACAGGGGCGACAACTCTACGAGCAGTACTTC. This gives the protein CASSQQGRQLYEQYF.

There are many counts of this clonotype. The rearrangement uses TRBV30 and TRBJ1-1; no clear D. This CDR3 has 11 amino acids. Germline CDR1 reads GTSNPN; CDR2 reads SVGIG (reference sequence). Trimming took 2 bases from V and 1 from J, leaving 2 bases between them. CDR3 sequence: CAWSTNTEAFF. CDR3 sequence (DNA): TGTGCCTGGAGTACGAACACTGAAGCTTTCTTT.

This clonotype was detected only a few times. This sequence joins TRBV3-1 and TRBJ1-2; TRBD1 agrees at 9 bases. The germline V gene encodes CDR1 LGHDT and CDR2 YNNKEL (reference sequence). V shed 4 bases and J 3 bases; nucleotides not matched to a gene: 3. The length of the CDR3 is 14 residues. CDR3 amino acids: CASSRGQGHYGYTF. CDR3 DNA: TGTGCCAGCAGCCGGGGACAGGGACACTATGGCTACACCTTC. The full variable domain, its missing parts supplied by reference TRBV3-1 and TRBJ1-2, is DTAVSQTPKYLVTQMGNDKSIKCEQNLGHDTMYWYKQDSKKFLKIMFSYNNKELIINETVPNRFSPKSPDKAHLNLHINSLELGDSAVYFCASSRGQGHYGYTFGSGTRLTVV.

In its sample, this clonotype was seen many times. The chain uses TRBV20-1 and TRBJ2-7; D uncertain. The CDR3 has 14 amino acids. Trimming took 2 bases from V and 2 from J, leaving 13 bases between them. The germline CDR1 and CDR2 sequences are DFQATT and SNEGSKA (reference sequence). DNA of the CDR3: TGCAGTGCTAGAAGGACGGCTCAGACCTACGAGCAGTACTTC. Residues: CSARRTAQTYEQYF.